This T cell receptor (beta chain) was obtained from a study of cytomegalovirus exposure and HLA in healthy donors. Findings of the study overall: The dataset shows that most TCR sequences were rare, while some public TCRs occurred in many donors. Cytomegalovirus association was listed for 150 to 200 TCR beta chains. Cytomegalovirus status was reportedly diagnosed by the classifier with high sensitivity and specificity. In a later analysis, first-cohort TCR clusters were found to tend to co-occur in the 130 or so validation repertoires.

On this clone: Its antigen remains unknown.

The table came from immunoSEQ multiplex PCR; TCRdb's copy has only in-frame clones and leaves some out. The table has 150,000 to 200,000 clones, about 80% seen once; the top ten hold under 3.5%. Germline V gene lookup returns CDR1 SGHNT and CDR2 YENEEA. V dropped 2 bases and J dropped 9 bases, with 11 bases sitting between them. The CDR3 sequence is 14 residues long. This TCR was recovered from a woman between 18 and 29 years old in good health and CMV-seropositive. This rearrangement joins TRBV11-3 to TRBJ1-6, with D hard to call. What was sequenced was PBMCs. The CDR3 DNA sequence: TGTGCCAGCAGCTTATCCGGTTCTCTTTCACCCCTCCACTTT. It yields the protein CASSLSGSLSPLHF.